Each of the 24 T cell receptor beta chains below was sequenced from the same sample in a study of blood T cells in healthy people across ages. Combining a sample-barcoded 5' primer with a J-beta primer mix, a second PCR ran for about 7 to 11 cycles. MiXCR, run by TCRdb on the 5' RACE reads, gives a single entry per CDR3 protein. The profile covers 1.5 million or so distinct CDR3 sequences, with approximately 43% appearing a single time and over 3.5% taken by the ten largest. Sequenced input: blood. The receptors shown here come from a woman under 30 in good health.

Of note for this clonotype: Germline is not matched at one junction end, which may reflect a read error. The chain is built from TRBV27 and TRBJ1-6; 7 nucleotides match TRBD1. CDR1 is MNHEY, CDR2 SMNVEV, per germline (reference sequence). This CDR3 contains 14 residues. The CDR3 loop is CTSSLIRGNSPLHF. CDR3 bases: TGTACCAGCAGTCTTATCAGGGGGAATTCACCCCTCCACTTT.

This sequence joins TRBV9 and TRBJ1-2; 8 nucleotides match TRBD1. The germline V gene has CDR1 SGDLS and CDR2 YYNGEE. With V trimmed by 3 bases and J by 6 bases, 25 bases remained unmatched. The CDR3 covers 20 residues. The CDR3 region has the DNA TGTGCCAGCAGCGCCGACCTTAGTCTGACAGGGGCACTTATCGCTCATGGCTACACCTTC. Its protein is CASSADLSLTGALIAHGYTF.

The chain has TRBV29-1 and TRBJ2-1; 7 bases map to TRBD2. The CDR3 extends over 12 amino acids. The germline V gene has CDR1 SQVTM and CDR2 ANQGSEA. The trim removed 5 bases at V and 9 bases at J, leaving 7 bases unmatched. This CDR3 reads CSVLAEASEQFF. The CDR3 DNA reads TGCAGCGTTCTAGCGGAAGCCTCTGAGCAGTTCTTC.

Concerning this clonotype: A read error may be the cause here, since a much bigger clone is one base away. This chain connects TRBV27 to TRBJ2-5, with no clear D. The CDR3 extends over 12 amino acids. The germline V gene encodes CDR1 MNHEY and CDR2 SMNVEV (reference sequence). V lost 6 bases and J lost 0, with 5 bases in between. CDR3 DNA: TGTGCCAGCAGGGAGTACCAAGAGACCCAGTACTTC. Protein sequence: CASREYQETQYF.

The table lists this clonotype with a few counts. This rearrangement joins TRBV12-5 to TRBJ2-1; TRBD2 might be the D (6 bases). Germline CDR1 and CDR2: LGHNT and FRNRAP. V lost 1 base and J 9 bases, leaving 19 bases between the germline ends. CDR3 size: 16 residues. CDR3 protein: CASGLDGPRLGGEQFF. CDR3 sequence (DNA): TGTGCTAGTGGTTTGGACGGCCCTAGACTAGGCGGTGAGCAGTTCTTC.

V gene TRBV12-3 or TRBV12-4 combines with J gene TRBJ2-1, with D tentatively TRBD2 (5 bases). V was cut by 5 bases and J by 5 bases, with 19 bases left in between. The CDR3 has 16 residues. The CDR3 coding sequence is TGTGCCAGCAGTGAGACACTAGGTTTTGTCCACAATGAGCAGTTCTTC. Residues: CASSETLGFVHNEQFF.

This clonotype was detected only a few times. One end of the junction varies from germline; a read error may be responsible. The rearrangement joins TRBV7-2 to TRBJ1-2; maybe TRBD1 (6 bases). CDR3 length equals 14 residues. Germline CDR1 and CDR2: SGHTA and FQGNSA. CDR3 DNA: TGTGCCAGCGGCTTAGGGGCAGGGGCAAATGGCTACACCTTC. Translated: CASGLGAGANGYTF.

The V call is TRBV5-6, the J call TRBJ2-1, with D perhaps TRBD1 (7 bases). Trimming removed 3 bases at V and 0 bases at J, with 19 bases between. Germline V gene lookup returns CDR1 SGHDT and CDR2 YYEEEE. The CDR3 contains 18 residues. In DNA, the CDR3 is TGTGCCAGCAGCTGGGGCAGGGGGGAGTTGGGCTCCTACAATGAGCAGTTCTTC. Translated, it gives CASSWGRGELGSYNEQFF.

This clonotype showed up just a few times. This sequence joins TRBV20-1 and TRBJ2-1, with a weak D call TRBD2 (5 bases). This CDR3 comprises 17 residues. Trimming removed 0 bases from V and 7 bases from J, with 22 bases in between. From germline, CDR1 is DFQATT and CDR2 SNEGSKA (reference sequence). CDR3 DNA: TGCAGTGCTAGAGATCTAAGTAGCGCTAATGAGTGGAATGAGCAGTTCTTC. This codes for CSARDLSSANEWNEQFF.

J is TRBJ1-1 and V is TRBV4-3; perhaps TRBD1 as D (5 bases). V dropped 1 base and J dropped 1 base, with 16 bases sitting between them. The germline gives CDR1 LGHNA, CDR2 YSLEER. The CDR3 runs to 17 residues. The CDR3 DNA is TGCGCCAGCAGCCAAGTCCTTATAAGGGGATGGAACACTGAAGCTTTCTTT. Its protein product is CASSQVLIRGWNTEAFF.

A few counts support this clonotype. The chain uses TRBV15 and TRBJ2-1, with D perhaps TRBD1 (5 bases). The CDR3 has 16 amino acids. V dropped 2 bases and J dropped 3 bases, with 14 bases sitting between them. Germline values: CDR1 LNHNV, CDR2 YYDKDF (reference sequence). The CDR3 region has the DNA TGTGCCACCAGCAGACCATCAGGGATTCTCTACAATGAGCAGTTCTTC. Protein product: CATSRPSGILYNEQFF.

The rearrangement links TRBV2 to TRBJ2-2; TRBD2 agrees at 9 bases. J lost 8 bases, V lost 4 bases, and 8 bases had no gene match. This CDR3 region has 15 residues. Germline V gene sequence: CDR1 SNHLY, CDR2 FYNNEI. The CDR3 loop is CASSGVAGEYGELFF. The CDR3 DNA reads TGTGCCAGCAGTGGAGTAGCGGGAGAGTATGGGGAGCTGTTTTTT. Drawing the rest from reference TRBV2 and TRBJ2-2, the complete variable domain is EPEVTQTPSHQVTQMGQEVILRCVPISNHLYFYWYRQILGQKVEFLVSFYNNEISEKSEIFDDQFSVERPDGSNFTLKIRSTKLEDSAMYFCASSGVAGEYGELFFGEGSRLTVL.

V is TRBV10-3 and J is TRBJ2-7; 9 nucleotides line up with TRBD2. V shed 1 base and J 5 bases; nucleotides not matched to a gene: 6. Germline lookup yields CDR1 ENHRY and CDR2 SYGVKD. CDR3 size: 15 residues. In DNA form, the CDR3 reads TGTGCCATCAGTGAGTTGCGGGAGGGCCCCCACGAGCAGTACTTC. Its protein is CAISELREGPHEQYF.

This clonotype was recorded a few times. This rearrangement joins TRBV4-3 to TRBJ2-7; D remains unclear. This CDR3 region has 12 residues. Germline CDR1 LGHNA, CDR2 YSLEER. The ends were cut back, 3 bases at V and 4 bases at J, with 7 bases in the middle. CDR3 region: CASSQMGYEQYF. CDR3 DNA: TGCGCCAGCAGCCAGATGGGATACGAGCAGTACTTC.

J is TRBJ2-1 and V is TRBV10-3; perhaps TRBD1 as D (6 bases). CDR3 length: 13 amino acids. V dropped 10 bases and J dropped 4 bases, with 14 bases sitting between them. CDR1 is ENHRY, CDR2 SYGVKD, per germline. The CDR3: CATGRGPYNEQFF. In DNA, the CDR3 is TGTGCCACTGGCAGGGGACCATACAATGAGCAGTTCTTC.

This clonotype has just a few counts. This chain connects TRBV28 to TRBJ2-7; D possibly corresponds to TRBD1 (5 bases). This CDR3 spans 14 amino acids. Per germline, CDR1 MDHEN and CDR2 SYDVKM. V was clipped by 4 bases and J by 2 bases, with 12 bases between them. The CDR3 reads CASSSYRTPYEQYF. DNA of the CDR3: TGTGCCAGCAGTTCATACAGGACACCCTACGAGCAGTACTTC.

CDR3 loop: CASSLFVGGGETQYF. The CDR3 DNA follows: TGTGCCAGCAGCTTATTCGTCGGTGGGGGGGAGACCCAGTACTTC. The rearrangement links TRBV7-2 to TRBJ2-5; perhaps TRBD2 as D (6 bases). Germline V gene lookup returns CDR1 SGHTA and CDR2 FQGNSA. V lost 2 bases and J lost 5, with 15 bases in between. The CDR3 sequence is 15 residues long.

The chain uses TRBV29-1 and TRBJ2-6; 9 positions match TRBD1. The CDR3 covers 16 residues. The V gene end was trimmed by 5 bases and the J gene end by 0 bases; junction bases not matched to a gene: 5. CDR1 SQVTM and CDR2 ANQGSEA come from the germline V gene. The CDR3: CSVPGQGSSGANVLTF. The CDR3 bases are TGCAGCGTTCCGGGACAGGGTAGCTCTGGGGCCAACGTCCTGACTTTC.

The chain is built from TRBV7-3 and TRBJ2-7, with TRBD2 identical over 9 bases. V dropped 0 bases and J dropped 7; count of bases not matched to a gene: 16. The CDR3 spans 18 residues. The germline V gene has CDR1 SGHTA and CDR2 FQGTGA. This CDR3 is CASSLTPLDLAGVYEQYF. The CDR3 nucleotides read TGTGCCAGCAGCTTAACTCCGCTCGATTTAGCGGGAGTATATGAGCAGTACTTC.

The rearrangement joins TRBV7-9 to TRBJ2-5; D is unresolved. CDR1 and CDR2 (germline): SEHNR, FQNEAQ (reference sequence). V shed 3 bases and J shed 3 bases, with 11 bases lying between them. The CDR3 totals 14 residues. CDR3 bases: TGTGCCAGCAGCTTGATGGGCAGTGAAGAGACCCAGTACTTC. Translation: CASSLMGSEETQYF.

This chain connects TRBV5-1 to TRBJ1-2; D not resolved. The V gene's germline CDR1 is SGHRS and CDR2 YFSETQ. CDR3 length equals 15 residues. V lost 4 bases to trimming and J lost 8 bases, with 21 bases between them. CDR3 in amino acids: CASSQEPDGLMGYTF. The CDR3 DNA sequence: TGCGCCAGCAGCCAGGAACCGGACGGACTTATGGGCTACACCTTC.

This rearrangement joins TRBV29-1 to TRBJ2-1; D possibly corresponds to TRBD2 (5 bases). Per germline, CDR1 SQVTM and CDR2 ANQGSEA. V was shortened by 4 bases and J by 4 bases, with 17 bases between the two germline ends. This CDR3 is built from 15 residues. The CDR3 is CSVGGAAGVYNEQFF. The CDR3 nucleotides read TGCAGCGTTGGGGGTGCCGCCGGGGTTTACAATGAGCAGTTCTTC.

The V call is TRBV20-1, the J call TRBJ2-6; maybe TRBD1 (6 bases). Germline lookup yields CDR1 DFQATT and CDR2 SNEGSKA (reference sequence). This CDR3 is built from 17 residues. The germline V and J ends were trimmed by 0 bases and 4 bases, with 16 bases remaining between them. The CDR3 protein is CSARDLDSSPGANVLTF. CDR3 nucleotide sequence: TGCAGTGCTAGAGACTTGGACAGCTCTCCGGGGGCCAACGTCCTGACTTTC.

V usage is TRBV7-2 and J usage is TRBJ2-3; TRBD1 matches 7 bases. Germline values: CDR1 SGHTA, CDR2 FQGNSA. The CDR3 consists of 15 residues. V gave up 2 bases and J gave up 6 bases; unmatched junction bases: 8. CDR3 residues: CASSLTKGASDTQYF. Written as DNA, the CDR3 is TGTGCCAGCAGCTTAACGAAGGGGGCGTCGGATACGCAGTATTTT.